This T cell receptor beta chain was recorded in a study of cytomegalovirus exposure and HLA in healthy donors. Study outcomes and limitations: Reportedly, cytomegalovirus status was diagnosed with high sensitivity and specificity. The study had only CMV serostatus as immune exposure information. Associated with HLA alleles at 0.05 false discovery rate in a later analysis were some 18,000 TCR beta sequences. One later analysis reportedly identified an Asian-associated ancestry cluster that showed fewer N-insertions than the approximately 700-donor mean.

For this clone: Its specificity is not known.

In the PCR, 60 Vbeta and 13 Jbeta primers were used. TCRdb's copy holds only in-frame clones and misses some; the assay was immunoSEQ multiplex PCR. The table lists tens of thousands of clones. Trimming pared 3 bases from V and 3 bases from J, leaving 11 bases between. The CDR3 consists of 14 residues. The germline V gene has CDR1 LNHNV and CDR2 YYDKDF (reference sequence). Sequenced input: PBMCs. The rearrangement uses TRBV15 and TRBJ1-2, with a tentative D call TRBD1 (6 bases). The receptor was isolated from a young woman in good health and CMV-seropositive. The CDR3 DNA reads as TGTGCCACCAGCAGGGCCAACAGGGACTATGGCTACACCTTC. Protein: CATSRANRDYGYTF.